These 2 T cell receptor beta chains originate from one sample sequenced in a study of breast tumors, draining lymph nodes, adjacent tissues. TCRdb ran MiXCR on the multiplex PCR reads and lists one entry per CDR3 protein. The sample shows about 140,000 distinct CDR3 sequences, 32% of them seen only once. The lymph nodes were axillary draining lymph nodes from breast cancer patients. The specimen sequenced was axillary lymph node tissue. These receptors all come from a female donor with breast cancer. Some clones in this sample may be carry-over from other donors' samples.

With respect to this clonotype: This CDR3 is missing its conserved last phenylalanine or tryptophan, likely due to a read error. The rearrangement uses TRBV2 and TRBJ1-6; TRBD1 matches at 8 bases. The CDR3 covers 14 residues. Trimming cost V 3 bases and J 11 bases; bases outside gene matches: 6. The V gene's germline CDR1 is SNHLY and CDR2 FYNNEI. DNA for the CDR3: TGTGCCAGCAGTGAGAGTACAGGGGGTCCACCCCTCCACGTT. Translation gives CASSESTGGPPLHV.

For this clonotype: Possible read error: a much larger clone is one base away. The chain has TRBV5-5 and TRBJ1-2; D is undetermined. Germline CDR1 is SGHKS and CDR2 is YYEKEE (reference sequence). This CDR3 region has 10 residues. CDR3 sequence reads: CASGVDGSTF. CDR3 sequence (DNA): TGTGCCAGCGGGGTGGATGGCTCCACCTTC.